This entry describes one T cell receptor (beta chain). Its antigen remains unidentified. The entry originates in a study of T cells expressing NK-cell markers. Study-level background: The sequencing cohort of eight donors included seven HCMV-seropositive individuals and one seronegative individual.

TCR beta cDNA was generated via 5'RACE template switching incorporating UMIs. TCRdb reanalyzed the 5' RACE reads, giving one entry per CDR3 protein sequence and no DNA. The table for this sample gives 350,000 to 400,000 distinct CDR3 sequences. This CDR3 contains 15 residues. Germline loops: CDR1 MGHRA, CDR2 YSYEKL. General study results and limits: Roughly six donors carried dominant NKG2C+ clonotypes that made up roughly 1.0-7.5% of their CD8+ T cells. Leadership of the CD3+CD56-NKG2C+ fraction also belonged to these clonotypes in several donors.

The chain combines TRBV4-1 with TRBJ2-7; the TCRdb D gene call, TRBD1, has no DNA to confirm it. The receptor's source is a woman aged 45-65 years in good health. Sequencing used blood T cells: a sorted CD56 or NKG2C T cell subset, CD4+ or CD8+ T cells, or bulk PBMC T cells (not recorded which). CDR3 loop: CASSQTRQLAYEQYF.